The 11 T cell receptor beta chains below come from one sample, sequenced in a study of blood T cell repertoires in COVID-19. Profiled with immunoSEQ multiplex PCR; TCRdb holds only in-frame clones, not every one. Among hundreds of thousands of clones listed, about nine tenths were seen once. What was sequenced was peripheral blood. The receptors derive from a woman between 45 and 65 years old with COVID-19, enrolled during active disease.

The J gene is TRBJ1-5, the V gene TRBV27, with D perhaps TRBD1 (6 bases). The CDR3 length is 13 residues. Germline V gene data show CDR1 as MNHEY and CDR2 as SMNVEV (reference sequence). The V end was cut by 4 bases, the J end by 6 bases, with 10 bases between. CDR3 DNA: TGTGCCAGCAGTTCAACAGGGATTCAGCCCCAGCATTTT. This codes for CASSSTGIQPQHF.

This chain joins TRBV10-3 and TRBJ2-5, with 7 bases fitting TRBD1. Germline V gives CDR1 ENHRY, CDR2 SYGVKD. Trimming cost V 5 bases and J 4 bases; bases outside gene matches: 7. The CDR3 loop spans 14 amino acids. The CDR3 sequence: CAISHGTEGETQYF. CDR3 DNA: TGTGCCATCAGTCACGGGACAGAGGGAGAGACCCAGTACTTC.

This clone was detected once. The V call is TRBV5-6, the J call TRBJ1-2, with TRBD1 matching over 8 bases. CDR1 SGHDT and CDR2 YYEEEE come from the germline V gene. J was trimmed by 4 bases and V by 2 bases; bases with no gene match: 4. CDR3 size: 14 residues. In DNA form, the CDR3 reads TGTGCCAGCAGCTTCCCCGGACAGGGCTATGGCTACACCTTC. It codes for CASSFPGQGYGYTF.

J is TRBJ2-5 and V is TRBV24-1, with 8 bases identical to TRBD2. Germline V CDR1 and CDR2: KGHDR, SFDVKD. The trim removed 4 bases at V and 5 bases at J, leaving 8 bases unmatched. The CDR3 runs 15 residues. CDR3 sequence reads: CATSDPEGLGETQYF. CDR3 bases: TGTGCCACCAGTGACCCTGAGGGACTAGGGGAGACCCAGTACTTC.

The J gene is TRBJ2-5, the V gene TRBV3-1 (or the pseudogene TRBV3-2); 10 nucleotides align to TRBD2. Trimming took 3 bases from V and 1 from J; bases not matched to a gene: 8. The V gene's germline CDR1 is LGHDT and CDR2 YNNKEL (reference sequence). The CDR3 consists of 17 residues. The CDR3 spells CASSQDPSGGIQETQYF. CDR3 nucleotide sequence: TGTGCCAGCAGCCAGGACCCTAGCGGGGGTATCCAAGAGACCCAGTACTTC.

The chain joins TRBV3-1 (or the pseudogene TRBV3-2) to TRBJ2-1; 13 nucleotides match TRBD2. Germline lookup yields CDR1 LGHDT and CDR2 YNNKEL (reference sequence). J lost 3 bases, V lost 1 base, and 3 bases had no gene match. The CDR3 loop spans 17 amino acids. CDR3 sequence reads: CASSQALAGGFYNEQFF. CDR3 nucleotides: TGTGCCAGCAGCCAAGCACTAGCGGGGGGGTTCTACAATGAGCAGTTCTTC.

J is TRBJ1-4 and V is TRBV19; a possible D gene is TRBD1 (6 bases). Germline CDR1 LNHDA, CDR2 SQIVND (reference sequence). V was trimmed by 10 bases and J by 5 bases, leaving 17 bases between them. CDR3 length: 14 amino acids. The CDR3 reads CATEPDGQNEKLFF. In nucleotides, the CDR3 is TGTGCCACCGAGCCCGATGGACAGAATGAAAAACTGTTTTTT.

The chain has TRBV28 and TRBJ1-1, with D perhaps matching TRBD1 (5 bases). V was cut by 5 bases and J by 2 bases, with 12 bases left in between. Germline V gives CDR1 MDHEN, CDR2 SYDVKM. This CDR3 has 14 residues. CDR3 bases: TGTGCCAGCAGTGAAGCGACAGCCAACACTGAAGCTTTCTTT. Translation gives CASSEATANTEAFF.

This chain uses TRBV30 with TRBJ2-3; 7 bases align to TRBD1. CDR1 and CDR2 from the germline V gene are GTSNPN and SVGIG (reference sequence). The CDR3 runs to 16 residues. The V gene end was trimmed by 8 bases and the J gene end by 0 bases; junction bases not matched to a gene: 14. The CDR3 loop reads CATRGAGGPSTDTQYF. The CDR3 DNA sequence: TGTGCCACGAGAGGAGCAGGGGGACCCAGCACAGATACGCAGTATTTT. Based on the CDR3 plus reference TRBV30 and TRBJ2-3, the full variable domain is SQTIHQWPATLVQPVGSPLSLECTVEGTSNPNLYWYRQAAGRGLQLLFYSVGIGQISSEVPQNLSASRPQDRQFILSSKKLLLSDSGFYLCATRGAGGPSTDTQYFGPGTRLTVL.

The V call is TRBV10-3, the J call TRBJ2-7; TRBD1 matches 7 bases. V trimming: 6 bases; J trimming: 0 bases; junction bases outside the gene matches: 11. Per the germline V gene, CDR1 is ENHRY and CDR2 is SYGVKD. The CDR3 loop spans 16 amino acids. The CDR3 loop reads CAIRDTVGQSSYEQYF. The CDR3 DNA reads as TGTGCCATCAGGGATACCGTGGGACAGAGCTCCTACGAGCAGTACTTC.

The V and J genes are TRBV9 and TRBJ2-1, with D perhaps matching TRBD2 (5 bases). The CDR3 is 14 residues long. The V and J ends lost 0 bases and 7 bases respectively, with 11 bases between them. Germline-derived CDR1 and CDR2 are SGDLS and YYNGEE. The CDR3 DNA is TGTGCCAGCAGCGTAGGAGTCTCGGGGAATGAGCAGTTCTTC. This gives the protein CASSVGVSGNEQFF.